The rows below give T cell receptor beta chains drawn from one sample of a study of regulatory T cells in long-lasting Graves disease. TCRdb used MiXCR to reprocess the multiplex PCR reads, holding one entry per CDR3 protein. The sample has 200,000 to 250,000 distinct CDR3 sequences, 20% to 25% seen once. The input for sequencing was peripheral blood mononuclear cells (PBMCs), taken at new diagnosis, from a patient treated with antithyroid drugs. These receptors all come from a female donor with Graves disease. Both conserved end residues are part of each CDR3. Each record gives: CDR3 length, J gene, V gene, CDR3 protein.

>15|TRBJ2-7|TRBV7-6
CASSLGGTPYYEQYF
>16|TRBJ2-7|TRBV6-1
CASGAGTNEGSYEQYF
>13|TRBJ2-7|TRBV19
CASTPGQGYEQYF
>14|TRBJ2-7|TRBV2
CASRDAGGADEQYF
>14|TRBJ2-5|TRBV10-3
CAISADRGGETQYF
>13|TRBJ2-5|TRBV7-2
CASSLGQQETQYF
>15|TRBJ2-5|TRBV7-2
CASSSGRSDQETQYF
>14|TRBJ2-7|TRBV12-3/TRBV12-4
CTSSLLTTPVEQYF
>13|TRBJ2-2|TRBV30
CAWERGWAGELFF
>15|TRBJ2-7|TRBV5-7
CASRHWVGTAYEQYF
>13|TRBJ2-5|TRBV7-6
CASSLATGGTQYF
>14|TRBJ1-2|TRBV7-6
CASSPLRGGYGYTF
>14|TRBJ2-1|TRBV4-3
CASSPSQGAVEQFF
>13|TRBJ1-1|TRBV2
CASKIAMNTEAFF
>15|TRBJ1-1|TRBV20-1
CSARDRGGLNTEAFF
>13|TRBJ2-1|TRBV27
CASSLLGPNEQFF
>17|TRBJ1-6|TRBV9
CASSVTTIPLNNSPLHF
>14|TRBJ2-5|TRBV10-3
CAINSGTSENTQYF
>13|TRBJ2-7|TRBV4-3
CASSQVVRGEQYF
>16|TRBJ2-3|TRBV20-1
CSAEGRLAGETDTQYF
>13|TRBJ1-1|TRBV20-1
CSARMAGGTEAFF
>12|TRBJ2-7|TRBV29-1
CSVGDRGYEQYF
>12|TRBJ2-3|TRBV20-1
CSARPGTDTQYF
>13|TRBJ2-1|TRBV7-9
CASSLGSGDEQFF
>13|TRBJ1-5|TRBV12-3/TRBV12-4
CASSLPGNQPQHF
>12|TRBJ1-2|TRBV5-1
CASSLAGGGYTF
>14|NA|TRBV18
CASSPPGLKETQYF
>16|TRBJ2-7|TRBV11-2
CASSTYYTGGDYEQYF
>13|TRBJ1-1|TRBV28
CASSFVRNTEAFF
>16|TRBJ2-1|TRBV4-1
CASSQLLAGSYNEQFF
>15|TRBJ2-7|TRBV4-3
CASSQELAASYEQYF
>13|TRBJ1-5|TRBV2
CASSGRASQPQHF
>20|TRBJ2-6|TRBV24-1
CATSDLSYNGQGPGANVLTF
>16|TRBJ1-3|TRBV7-2
CASKPSTGGSGNTIYF
>13|TRBJ1-2|TRBV6-5
CASSWDREGGYTF
>14|TRBJ2-1|TRBV2
CASRSGTADNEQFF
>16|TRBJ2-5|TRBV6-1
CASRREGAGIQETQYF
>14|TRBJ1-1|TRBV25-1
CASSESQGYTEAFF
>21|TRBJ1-6|TRBV5-1
CASSLRAPGQGQSSYNSPLHF
>14|TRBJ1-1|TRBV4-3
CASSRGTGGRIAFF
>13|TRBJ2-7|TRBV27
CASSSNVHYEQYF
>13|TRBJ1-1|TRBV2
CASSGGEGTEAFF
>15|TRBJ1-4|TRBV6-5
CASSYSKGIFEKLFF
>15|TRBJ1-1|TRBV28
CANSLKVRGNTEAFF
>12|TRBJ1-6|TRBV29-1
CSVEKGPPPLHF
>17|TRBJ2-5|TRBV5-1
CASSLGGTSGDQETQYF
>13|TRBJ2-5|TRBV7-6
CASSLGQRETQYF
>14|TRBJ2-7|TRBV5-4
CASSLDAGTYEQYF